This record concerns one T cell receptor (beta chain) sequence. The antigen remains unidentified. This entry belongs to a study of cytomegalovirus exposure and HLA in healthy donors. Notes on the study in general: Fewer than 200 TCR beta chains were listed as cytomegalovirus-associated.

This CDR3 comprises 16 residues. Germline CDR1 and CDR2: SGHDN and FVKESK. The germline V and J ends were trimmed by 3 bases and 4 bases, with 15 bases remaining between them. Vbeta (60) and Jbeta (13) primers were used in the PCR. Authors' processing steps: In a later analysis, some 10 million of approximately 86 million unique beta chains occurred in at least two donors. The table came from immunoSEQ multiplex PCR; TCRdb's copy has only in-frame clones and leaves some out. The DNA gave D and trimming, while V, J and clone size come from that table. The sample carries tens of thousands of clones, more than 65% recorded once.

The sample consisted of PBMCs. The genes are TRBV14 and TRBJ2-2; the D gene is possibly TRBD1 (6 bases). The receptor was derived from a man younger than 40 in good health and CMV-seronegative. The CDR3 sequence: CASSHYRVSGTGELFF. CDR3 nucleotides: TGTGCCAGCAGCCACTACAGGGTCAGCGGCACCGGGGAGCTGTTTTTT.